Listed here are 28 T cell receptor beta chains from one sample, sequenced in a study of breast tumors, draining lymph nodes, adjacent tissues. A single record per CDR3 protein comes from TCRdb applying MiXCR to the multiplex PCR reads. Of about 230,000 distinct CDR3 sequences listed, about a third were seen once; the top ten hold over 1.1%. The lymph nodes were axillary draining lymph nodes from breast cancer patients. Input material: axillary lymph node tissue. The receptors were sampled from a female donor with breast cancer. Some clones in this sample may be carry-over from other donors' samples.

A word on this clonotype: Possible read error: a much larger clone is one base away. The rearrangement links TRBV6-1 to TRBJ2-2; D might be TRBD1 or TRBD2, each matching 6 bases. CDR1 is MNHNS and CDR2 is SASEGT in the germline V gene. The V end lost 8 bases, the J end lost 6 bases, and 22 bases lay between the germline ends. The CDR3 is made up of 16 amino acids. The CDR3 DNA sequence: TGTGCCAGCCTCCCGCGGAAGGGGGGTCGGTCCGGGGAGCTGTTTTTT. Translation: CASLPRKGGRSGELFF.

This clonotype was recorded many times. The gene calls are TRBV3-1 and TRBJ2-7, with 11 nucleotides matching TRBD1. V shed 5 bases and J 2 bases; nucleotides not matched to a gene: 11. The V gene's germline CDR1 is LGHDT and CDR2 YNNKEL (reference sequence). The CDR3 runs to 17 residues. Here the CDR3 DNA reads TGTGCCAGCAGCTCGGGACAGGGGGTGGGAGGGCCCTACGAGCAGTACTTC. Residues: CASSSGQGVGGPYEQYF.

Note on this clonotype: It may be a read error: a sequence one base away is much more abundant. CDR3 loop: CSAVAGQGTATQYF. CDR3 nucleotide sequence: TGCAGTGCGGTGGCGGGACAGGGCACAGCTACGCAGTATTTT. The V call is TRBV20-1, the J call TRBJ2-3; 9 nucleotides align to TRBD1. The germline V gene encodes CDR1 DFQATT and CDR2 SNEGSKA (reference sequence). There are 14 residues in the CDR3.

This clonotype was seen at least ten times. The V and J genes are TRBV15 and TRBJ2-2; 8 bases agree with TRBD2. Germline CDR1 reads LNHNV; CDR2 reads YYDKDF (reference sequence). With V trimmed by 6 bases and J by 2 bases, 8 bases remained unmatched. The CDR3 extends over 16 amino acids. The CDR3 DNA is TGTGCCACCAGTCCGGGGGGGGGGCCAAACACCGGGGAGCTGTTTTTT. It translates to CATSPGGGPNTGELFF.

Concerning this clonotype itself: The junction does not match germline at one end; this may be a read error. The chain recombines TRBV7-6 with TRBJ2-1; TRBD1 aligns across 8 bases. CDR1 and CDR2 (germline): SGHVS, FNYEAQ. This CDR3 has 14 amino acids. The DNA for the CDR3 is TGTGCCAGCAACCCCGGACAGGGTTACAATGAGCAGTCCTTC. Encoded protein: CASNPGQGYNEQSF.

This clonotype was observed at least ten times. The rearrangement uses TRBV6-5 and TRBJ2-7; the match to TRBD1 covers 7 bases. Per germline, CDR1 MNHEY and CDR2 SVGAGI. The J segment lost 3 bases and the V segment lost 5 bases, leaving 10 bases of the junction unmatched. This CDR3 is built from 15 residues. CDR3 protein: CASSHRRQGGYEQYF. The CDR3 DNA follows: TGTGCCAGCAGTCACCGCCGACAGGGTGGCTACGAGCAGTACTTC.

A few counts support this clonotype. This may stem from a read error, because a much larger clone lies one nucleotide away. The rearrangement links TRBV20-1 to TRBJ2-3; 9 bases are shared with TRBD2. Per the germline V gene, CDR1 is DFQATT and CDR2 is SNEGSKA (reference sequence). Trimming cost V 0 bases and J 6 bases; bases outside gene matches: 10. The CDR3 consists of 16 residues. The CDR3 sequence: CSARDGREGPTDTQYF. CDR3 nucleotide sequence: TGCAGTGCTAGAGATGGGCGGGAGGGCCCCACGGATACGCAGTATTTT.

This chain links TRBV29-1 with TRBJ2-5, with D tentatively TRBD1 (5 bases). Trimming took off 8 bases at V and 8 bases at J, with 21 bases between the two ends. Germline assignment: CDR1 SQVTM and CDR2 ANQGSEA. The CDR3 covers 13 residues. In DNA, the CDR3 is TGCAGCCACCCGACAGTGGCCGGGTATACCCAGTACTTC. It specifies CSHPTVAGYTQYF.

CDR3 in DNA: TGTGCCAGCAGCTTGGATCCAAGCGCCTACGAGCAGTACTTC. It is translated as CASSLDPSAYEQYF. The J gene is TRBJ2-7, the V gene TRBV4-2; unclear D gene. The CDR3 sequence is 14 residues long. From germline, CDR1 is LGHNA and CDR2 YNFKEQ. The V and J ends lost 5 bases and 2 bases respectively, with 13 bases between them.

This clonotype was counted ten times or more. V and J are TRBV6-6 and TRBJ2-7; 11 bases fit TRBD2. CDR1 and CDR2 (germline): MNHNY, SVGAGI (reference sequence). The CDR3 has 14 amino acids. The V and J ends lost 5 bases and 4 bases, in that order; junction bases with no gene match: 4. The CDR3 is CASSHGTSGYEQYF. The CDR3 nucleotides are TGTGCCAGCAGTCACGGGACTAGCGGATACGAGCAGTACTTC.

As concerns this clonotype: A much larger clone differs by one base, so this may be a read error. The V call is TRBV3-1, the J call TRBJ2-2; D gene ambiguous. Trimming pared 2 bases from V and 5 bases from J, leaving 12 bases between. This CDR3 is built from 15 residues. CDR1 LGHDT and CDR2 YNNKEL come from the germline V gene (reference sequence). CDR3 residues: CASSQFGVGTGELFF. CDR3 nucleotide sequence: TGTGCCAGCAGCCAATTTGGAGTAGGGACCGGGGAGCTGTTTTTT.

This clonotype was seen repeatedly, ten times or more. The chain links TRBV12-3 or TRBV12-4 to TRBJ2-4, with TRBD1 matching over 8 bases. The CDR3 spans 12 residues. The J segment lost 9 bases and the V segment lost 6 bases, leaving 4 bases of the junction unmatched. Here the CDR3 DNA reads TGTGCCAGCAGCCAACAGGGGGGCATTCAGTACTTC. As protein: CASSQQGGIQYF.

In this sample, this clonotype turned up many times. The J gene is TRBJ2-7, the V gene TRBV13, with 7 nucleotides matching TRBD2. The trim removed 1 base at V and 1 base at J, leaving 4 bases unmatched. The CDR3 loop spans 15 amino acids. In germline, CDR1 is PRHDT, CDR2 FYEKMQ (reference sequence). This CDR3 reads CASSLAGRRSYEQYF. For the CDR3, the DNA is TGTGCCAGCAGCTTAGCCGGGAGGAGGTCCTACGAGCAGTACTTC.

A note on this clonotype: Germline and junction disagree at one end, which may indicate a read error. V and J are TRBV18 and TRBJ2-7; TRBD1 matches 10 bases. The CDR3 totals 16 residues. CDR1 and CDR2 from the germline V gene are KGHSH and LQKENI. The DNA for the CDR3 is TGTGCCAGCTCCTTTGCCCGACAGGGGGCCTCCTGCGAGCAGTACTTC. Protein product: CASSFARQGASCEQYF.

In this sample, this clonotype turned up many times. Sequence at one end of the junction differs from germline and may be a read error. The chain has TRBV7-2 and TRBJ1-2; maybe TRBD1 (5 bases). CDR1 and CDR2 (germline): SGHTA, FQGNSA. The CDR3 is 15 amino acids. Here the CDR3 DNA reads TGTGCCAGCACCTGGGACGGACGACCTAACTATGGCTACCCCTTC. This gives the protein CASTWDGRPNYGYPF.

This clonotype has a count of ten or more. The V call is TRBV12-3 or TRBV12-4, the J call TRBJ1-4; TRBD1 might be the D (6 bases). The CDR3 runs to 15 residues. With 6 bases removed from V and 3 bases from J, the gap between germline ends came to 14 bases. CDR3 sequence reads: CASRGPGAPNEKLFF. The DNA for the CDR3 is TGTGCCAGCAGGGGGCCGGGGGCACCTAATGAAAAACTGTTTTTT.

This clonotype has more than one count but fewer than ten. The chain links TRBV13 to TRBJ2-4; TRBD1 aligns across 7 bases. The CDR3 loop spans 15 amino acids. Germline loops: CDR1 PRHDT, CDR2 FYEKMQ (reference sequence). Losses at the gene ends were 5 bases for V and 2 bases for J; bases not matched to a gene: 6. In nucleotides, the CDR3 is TGTGCCAGCAGCCCGACAGGGCTGACCAAAAACATTCAGTACTTC. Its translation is CASSPTGLTKNIQYF.

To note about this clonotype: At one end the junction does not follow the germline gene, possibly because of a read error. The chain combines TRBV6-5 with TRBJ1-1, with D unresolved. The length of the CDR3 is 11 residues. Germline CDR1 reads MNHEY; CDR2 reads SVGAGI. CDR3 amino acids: CACSSTTEAFF. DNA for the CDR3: TGTGCCTGCAGTAGCACTACCGAAGCTTTCTTT.

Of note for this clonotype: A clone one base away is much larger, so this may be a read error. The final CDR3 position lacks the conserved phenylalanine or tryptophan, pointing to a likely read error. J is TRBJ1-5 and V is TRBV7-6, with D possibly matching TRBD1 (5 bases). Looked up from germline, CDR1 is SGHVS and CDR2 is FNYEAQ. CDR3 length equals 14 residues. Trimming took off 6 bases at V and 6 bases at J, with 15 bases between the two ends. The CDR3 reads CASSDWGFVQPQHL. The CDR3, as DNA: TGTGCCAGCAGTGACTGGGGGTTCGTTCAGCCCCAGCATCTT.

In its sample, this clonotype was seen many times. The CDR3 here is CASSPDGASTDTQYF. The CDR3 coding sequence is TGTGCCAGCAGCCCTGACGGGGCTAGCACAGATACGCAGTATTTT. The rearrangement joins TRBV7-2 to TRBJ2-3, with D possibly called TRBD1 or TRBD2 (5 bases each). This CDR3 has 15 residues. V was trimmed by 5 bases and J by 0 bases, leaving 12 bases between them. The V gene's germline CDR1 is SGHTA and CDR2 FQGNSA.

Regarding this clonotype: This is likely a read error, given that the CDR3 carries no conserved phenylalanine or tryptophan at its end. This chain's CDR3 is CASSPSGESSYNEQFR. The CDR3 bases are TGTGCCAGCAGCCCGAGCGGTGAGAGCTCCTACAATGAGCAGTTCAGA. The V call is TRBV7-9, the J call TRBJ2-1, with D perhaps matching TRBD2 (5 bases). Trimming cost V 5 bases and J 0 bases, with 14 bases left between them. The CDR3 is 16 amino acids. CDR1 is SEHNR, CDR2 FQNEAQ, per germline (reference sequence).

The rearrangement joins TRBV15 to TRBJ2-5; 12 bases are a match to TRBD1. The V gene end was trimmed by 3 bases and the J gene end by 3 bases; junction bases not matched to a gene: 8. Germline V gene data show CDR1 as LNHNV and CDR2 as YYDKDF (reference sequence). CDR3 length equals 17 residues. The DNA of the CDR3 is TGTGCCACCAGCAGCCCGGGAGGGACAGGGGGCGAAGAGACCCAGTACTTC. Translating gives CATSSPGGTGGEETQYF.

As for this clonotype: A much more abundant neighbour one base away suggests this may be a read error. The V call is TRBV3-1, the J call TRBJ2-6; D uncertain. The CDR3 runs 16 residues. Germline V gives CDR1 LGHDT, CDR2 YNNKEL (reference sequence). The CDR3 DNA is TGTGCCAGCAGCCAAGATAGGTACTCTGGGACCAACGTCCTGACTTTC. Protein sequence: CASSQDRYSGTNVLTF.

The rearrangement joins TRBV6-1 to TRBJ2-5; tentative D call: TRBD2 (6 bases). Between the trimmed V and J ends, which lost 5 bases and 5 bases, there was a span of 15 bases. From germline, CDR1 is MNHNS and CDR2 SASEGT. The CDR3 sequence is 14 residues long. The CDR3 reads CASSPSGAYETQYF. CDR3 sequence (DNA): TGTGCCAGCAGTCCTTCGGGAGCGTATGAGACCCAGTACTTC.

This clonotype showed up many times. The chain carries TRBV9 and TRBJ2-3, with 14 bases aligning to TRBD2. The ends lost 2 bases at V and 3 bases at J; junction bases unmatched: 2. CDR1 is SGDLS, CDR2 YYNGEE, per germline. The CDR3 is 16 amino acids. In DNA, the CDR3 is TGTGCCAGCAGCGTTAGACTAGCGGGAGGGACAGATACGCAGTATTTT. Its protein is CASSVRLAGGTDTQYF.

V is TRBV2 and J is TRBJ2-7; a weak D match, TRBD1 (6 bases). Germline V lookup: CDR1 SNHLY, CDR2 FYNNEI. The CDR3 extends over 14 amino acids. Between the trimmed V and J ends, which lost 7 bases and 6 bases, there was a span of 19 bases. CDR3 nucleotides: TGTGCCAGCAATACAGGGTATAGCCCCTCCGAGCAGTACTTC. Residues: CASNTGYSPSEQYF.

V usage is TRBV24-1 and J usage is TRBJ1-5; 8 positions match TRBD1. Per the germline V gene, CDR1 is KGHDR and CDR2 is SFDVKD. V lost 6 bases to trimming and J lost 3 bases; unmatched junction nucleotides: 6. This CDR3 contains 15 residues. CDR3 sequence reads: CATSSAGQDNQPQHF. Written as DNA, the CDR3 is TGTGCCACCAGTTCAGCGGGACAGGACAATCAGCCCCAGCATTTT.

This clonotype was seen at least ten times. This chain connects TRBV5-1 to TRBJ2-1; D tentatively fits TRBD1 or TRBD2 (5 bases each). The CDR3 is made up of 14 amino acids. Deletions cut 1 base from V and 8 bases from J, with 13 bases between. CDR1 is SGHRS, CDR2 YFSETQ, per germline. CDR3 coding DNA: TGCGCCAGCAGCTTGATGGGACCGTGGGATGAGCAGTTCTTC. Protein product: CASSLMGPWDEQFF.